This T cell receptor (beta chain) was identified during a study of beta chain features in type 1 diabetes. Turning to the study itself: The patient and healthy donor groups were comparable for age, gender and cell yields.

Germline-derived CDR1 and CDR2 are SEHNR and FQNEAQ (reference sequence). With V trimmed by 5 bases and J by 0 bases, 2 bases remained unmatched. This CDR3 contains 16 residues. Using CD45RO/CCR7/CD25/CD127/CD95/CD27, CD4+ naive, central memory, regulatory and stem cell-like memory cells were sorted. Study results and caveats: Type 1 diabetes patients showed a moderate but significant shortening of TCRB CDR3s in all four CD4+ subsets.

This clone was seen a few times. Its antigen is currently unknown. Expressed TCRB transcripts were sequenced because the isolated RNA had all been reverse transcribed beforehand. An average of about 1.01 million reads was obtained from stem cell-like memory T cell samples. Assay used: immunoSEQ multiplex PCR; TCRdb lists only in-frame clones, some missing. The profile covers tens of thousands of clones, with less than 75% appearing a single time and about 0.37% taken by the ten largest. The sequenced sample consisted of stem cell memory CD4+ T cells from blood. The receptor was derived from a man aged 18 to 30 with type 1 diabetes. The V call is TRBV7-9, the J call TRBJ2-1, with 12 bases identical to TRBD2. The CDR3 spells CASSPSGGDSYNEQFF. CDR3 nucleotide sequence: TGTGCCAGCAGCCCTAGCGGGGGGGACTCCTACAATGAGCAGTTCTTC.